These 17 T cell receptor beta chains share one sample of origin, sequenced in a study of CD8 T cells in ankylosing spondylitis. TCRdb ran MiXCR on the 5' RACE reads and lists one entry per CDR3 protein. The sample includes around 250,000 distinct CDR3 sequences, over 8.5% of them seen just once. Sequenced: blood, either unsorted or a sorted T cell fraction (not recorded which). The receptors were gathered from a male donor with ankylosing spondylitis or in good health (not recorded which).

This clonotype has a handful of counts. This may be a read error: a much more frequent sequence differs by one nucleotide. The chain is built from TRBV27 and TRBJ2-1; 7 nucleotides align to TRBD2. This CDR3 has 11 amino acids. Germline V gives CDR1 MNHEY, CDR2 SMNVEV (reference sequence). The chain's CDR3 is CVSGEDNEQFF. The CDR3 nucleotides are TGTGTCAGCGGGGAGGACAATGAGCAGTTCTTC.

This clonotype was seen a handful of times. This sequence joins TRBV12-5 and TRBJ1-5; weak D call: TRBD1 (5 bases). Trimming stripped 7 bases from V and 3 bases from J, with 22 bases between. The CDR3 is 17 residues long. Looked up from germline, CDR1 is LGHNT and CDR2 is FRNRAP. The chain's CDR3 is CASVDPQGNVINQPQHF. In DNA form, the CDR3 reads TGTGCTAGTGTCGATCCTCAGGGTAACGTAATCAATCAGCCCCAGCATTTT.

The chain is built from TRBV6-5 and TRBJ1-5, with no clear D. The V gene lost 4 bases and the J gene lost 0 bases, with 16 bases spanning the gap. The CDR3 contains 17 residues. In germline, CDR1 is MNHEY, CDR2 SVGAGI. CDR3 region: CASSSASSGYSNQPQHF. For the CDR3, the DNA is TGTGCCAGCAGTTCCGCGAGCAGCGGATATAGCAATCAGCCCCAGCATTTT.

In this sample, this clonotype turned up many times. CDR3 protein: CASSRGQAYNEQFF. The CDR3 region has the DNA TGCGCCAGCAGTCGGGGACAGGCCTACAATGAGCAGTTCTTC. This sequence joins TRBV5-1 and TRBJ2-1; 8 nucleotides align to TRBD1. CDR1 is SGHRS and CDR2 is YFSETQ in the germline V gene. The CDR3 has 14 amino acids. Trimming took 5 bases from V and 2 from J; bases not matched to a gene: 3.

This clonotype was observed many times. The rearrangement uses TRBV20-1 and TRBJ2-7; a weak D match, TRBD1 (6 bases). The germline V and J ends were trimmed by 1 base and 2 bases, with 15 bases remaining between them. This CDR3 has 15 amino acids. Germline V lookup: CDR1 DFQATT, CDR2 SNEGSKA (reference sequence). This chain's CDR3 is CSARGPRQAPYEQYF. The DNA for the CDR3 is TGCAGTGCTAGAGGCCCTCGACAGGCCCCCTACGAGCAGTACTTC.

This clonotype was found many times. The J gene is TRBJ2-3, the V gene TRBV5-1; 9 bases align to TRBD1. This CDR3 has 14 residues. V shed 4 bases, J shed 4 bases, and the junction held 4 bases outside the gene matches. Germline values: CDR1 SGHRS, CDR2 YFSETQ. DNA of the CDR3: TGCGCCAGCAGCGGGGGGACAGGGTCAGATACGCAGTATTTT. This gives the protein CASSGGTGSDTQYF.

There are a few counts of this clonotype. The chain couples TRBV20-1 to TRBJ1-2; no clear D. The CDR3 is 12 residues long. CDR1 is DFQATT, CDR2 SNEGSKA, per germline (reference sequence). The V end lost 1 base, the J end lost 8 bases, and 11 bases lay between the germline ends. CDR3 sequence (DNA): TGCAGTGCTAGAGGTGGATCGAAGGGCTACACCTTC. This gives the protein CSARGGSKGYTF.

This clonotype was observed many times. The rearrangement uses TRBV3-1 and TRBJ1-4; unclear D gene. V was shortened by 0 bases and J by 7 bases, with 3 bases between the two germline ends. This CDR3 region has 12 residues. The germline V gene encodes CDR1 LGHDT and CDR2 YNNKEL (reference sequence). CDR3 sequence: CASSQDTEKLFF. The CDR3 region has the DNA TGTGCCAGCAGCCAAGATACTGAAAAACTGTTTTTT.

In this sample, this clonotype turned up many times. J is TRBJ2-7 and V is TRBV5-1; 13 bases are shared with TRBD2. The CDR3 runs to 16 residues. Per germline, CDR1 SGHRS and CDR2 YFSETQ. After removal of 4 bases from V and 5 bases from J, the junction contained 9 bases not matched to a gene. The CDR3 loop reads CASSPRLAGGIDEQYF. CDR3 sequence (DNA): TGCGCCAGCAGCCCGCGACTAGCGGGGGGCATCGACGAGCAGTACTTC.

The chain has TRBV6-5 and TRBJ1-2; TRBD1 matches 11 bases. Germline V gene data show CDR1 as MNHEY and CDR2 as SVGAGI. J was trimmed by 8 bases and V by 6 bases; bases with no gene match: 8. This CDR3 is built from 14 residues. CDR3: CASSAGTGGNGYTF. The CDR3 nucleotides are TGTGCCAGCAGCGCCGGGACAGGGGGGAACGGCTACACCTTC.

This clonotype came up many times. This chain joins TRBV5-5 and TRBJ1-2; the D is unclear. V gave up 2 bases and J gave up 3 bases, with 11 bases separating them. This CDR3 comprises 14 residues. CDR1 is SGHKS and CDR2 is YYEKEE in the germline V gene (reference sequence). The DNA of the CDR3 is TGTGCCAGCAGCTTAGTCCCCAGGTACTATGGCTACACCTTC. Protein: CASSLVPRYYGYTF. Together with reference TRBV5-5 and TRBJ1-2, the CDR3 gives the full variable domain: DAGVTQSPTHLIKTRGQQVTLRCSPISGHKSVSWYQQVLGQGPQFIFQYYEKEERGRGNFPDRFSARQFPNYSSELNVNALLLGDSALYLCASSLVPRYYGYTFGSGTRLTVV.

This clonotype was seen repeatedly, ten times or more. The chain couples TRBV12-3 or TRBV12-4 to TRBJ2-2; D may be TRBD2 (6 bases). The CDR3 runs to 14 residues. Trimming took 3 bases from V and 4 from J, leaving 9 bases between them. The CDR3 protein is CASSFLGGTGELFF. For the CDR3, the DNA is TGTGCCAGCAGTTTTCTGGGGGGCACCGGGGAGCTGTTTTTT.

CDR3 DNA sequence: TGCGCCAGCAGCTTGGTGAGGGCTAGCACAGATACGCAGTATTTT. This translates into CASSLVRASTDTQYF. The chain joins TRBV5-1 to TRBJ2-3; the D gene is possibly TRBD2 (5 bases). The CDR3 contains 15 residues. The V end lost 0 bases, the J end lost 0 bases, and 8 bases lay between the germline ends. CDR1 and CDR2 from the germline V gene are SGHRS and YFSETQ.

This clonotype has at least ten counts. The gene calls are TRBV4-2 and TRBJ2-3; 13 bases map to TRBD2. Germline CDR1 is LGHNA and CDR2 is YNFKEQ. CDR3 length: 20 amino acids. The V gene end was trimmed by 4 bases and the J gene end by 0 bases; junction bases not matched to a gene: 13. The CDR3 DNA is TGTGCCAGCAGCCTCAGACTAGCGGGGGGCGCTCGAGTCAGCACAGATACGCAGTATTTT. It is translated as CASSLRLAGGARVSTDTQYF.

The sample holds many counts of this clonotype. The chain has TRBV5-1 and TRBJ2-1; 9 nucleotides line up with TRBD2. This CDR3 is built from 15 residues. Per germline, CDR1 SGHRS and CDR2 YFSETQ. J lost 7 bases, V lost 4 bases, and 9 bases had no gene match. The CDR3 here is CASSTQRGDLNEQFF. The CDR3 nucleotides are TGCGCCAGCAGCACCCAGCGGGGGGACCTTAATGAGCAGTTCTTC.

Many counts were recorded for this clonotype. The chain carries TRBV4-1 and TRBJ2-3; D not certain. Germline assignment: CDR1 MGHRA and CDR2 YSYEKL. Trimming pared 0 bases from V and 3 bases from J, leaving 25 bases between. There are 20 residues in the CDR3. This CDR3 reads CASSQEYTRGLSLATDTQYF. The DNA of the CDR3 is TGCGCCAGCAGCCAAGAGTATACACGTGGGCTCTCCCTCGCTACAGATACGCAGTATTTT.

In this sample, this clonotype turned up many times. The CDR3 nucleotides are TGCAGTGCTACCACAGGGACAGGGGGCCCCTACGAGCAGTACTTC. Encoded protein: CSATTGTGGPYEQYF. The J gene is TRBJ2-7, the V gene TRBV20-1; 12 nucleotides match TRBD1. The trim removed 4 bases at V and 2 bases at J, leaving 6 bases unmatched. CDR1 DFQATT and CDR2 SNEGSKA come from the germline V gene (reference sequence). The CDR3 consists of 15 residues.